This T cell receptor (beta chain) derives from a study of monozygotic twins with inflammatory bowel disease. From the 5' RACE reads, TCRdb lists one entry per CDR3 protein and no DNA. Its listing shows about 380,000 distinct CDR3 sequences. This CDR3 contains 14 residues. Looked up from germline, CDR1 is SEHNR and CDR2 is FQNEAQ (reference sequence). The receptor comes from a human donor with ulcerative colitis or Crohn's disease, or a healthy co-twin of an affected twin (not recorded which). Sequenced input: blood. This chain uses TRBV7-9 with TRBJ2-7; the TCRdb D gene call, TRBD1, has no DNA to confirm it. This CDR3 reads CASSLGRDREEQYF.